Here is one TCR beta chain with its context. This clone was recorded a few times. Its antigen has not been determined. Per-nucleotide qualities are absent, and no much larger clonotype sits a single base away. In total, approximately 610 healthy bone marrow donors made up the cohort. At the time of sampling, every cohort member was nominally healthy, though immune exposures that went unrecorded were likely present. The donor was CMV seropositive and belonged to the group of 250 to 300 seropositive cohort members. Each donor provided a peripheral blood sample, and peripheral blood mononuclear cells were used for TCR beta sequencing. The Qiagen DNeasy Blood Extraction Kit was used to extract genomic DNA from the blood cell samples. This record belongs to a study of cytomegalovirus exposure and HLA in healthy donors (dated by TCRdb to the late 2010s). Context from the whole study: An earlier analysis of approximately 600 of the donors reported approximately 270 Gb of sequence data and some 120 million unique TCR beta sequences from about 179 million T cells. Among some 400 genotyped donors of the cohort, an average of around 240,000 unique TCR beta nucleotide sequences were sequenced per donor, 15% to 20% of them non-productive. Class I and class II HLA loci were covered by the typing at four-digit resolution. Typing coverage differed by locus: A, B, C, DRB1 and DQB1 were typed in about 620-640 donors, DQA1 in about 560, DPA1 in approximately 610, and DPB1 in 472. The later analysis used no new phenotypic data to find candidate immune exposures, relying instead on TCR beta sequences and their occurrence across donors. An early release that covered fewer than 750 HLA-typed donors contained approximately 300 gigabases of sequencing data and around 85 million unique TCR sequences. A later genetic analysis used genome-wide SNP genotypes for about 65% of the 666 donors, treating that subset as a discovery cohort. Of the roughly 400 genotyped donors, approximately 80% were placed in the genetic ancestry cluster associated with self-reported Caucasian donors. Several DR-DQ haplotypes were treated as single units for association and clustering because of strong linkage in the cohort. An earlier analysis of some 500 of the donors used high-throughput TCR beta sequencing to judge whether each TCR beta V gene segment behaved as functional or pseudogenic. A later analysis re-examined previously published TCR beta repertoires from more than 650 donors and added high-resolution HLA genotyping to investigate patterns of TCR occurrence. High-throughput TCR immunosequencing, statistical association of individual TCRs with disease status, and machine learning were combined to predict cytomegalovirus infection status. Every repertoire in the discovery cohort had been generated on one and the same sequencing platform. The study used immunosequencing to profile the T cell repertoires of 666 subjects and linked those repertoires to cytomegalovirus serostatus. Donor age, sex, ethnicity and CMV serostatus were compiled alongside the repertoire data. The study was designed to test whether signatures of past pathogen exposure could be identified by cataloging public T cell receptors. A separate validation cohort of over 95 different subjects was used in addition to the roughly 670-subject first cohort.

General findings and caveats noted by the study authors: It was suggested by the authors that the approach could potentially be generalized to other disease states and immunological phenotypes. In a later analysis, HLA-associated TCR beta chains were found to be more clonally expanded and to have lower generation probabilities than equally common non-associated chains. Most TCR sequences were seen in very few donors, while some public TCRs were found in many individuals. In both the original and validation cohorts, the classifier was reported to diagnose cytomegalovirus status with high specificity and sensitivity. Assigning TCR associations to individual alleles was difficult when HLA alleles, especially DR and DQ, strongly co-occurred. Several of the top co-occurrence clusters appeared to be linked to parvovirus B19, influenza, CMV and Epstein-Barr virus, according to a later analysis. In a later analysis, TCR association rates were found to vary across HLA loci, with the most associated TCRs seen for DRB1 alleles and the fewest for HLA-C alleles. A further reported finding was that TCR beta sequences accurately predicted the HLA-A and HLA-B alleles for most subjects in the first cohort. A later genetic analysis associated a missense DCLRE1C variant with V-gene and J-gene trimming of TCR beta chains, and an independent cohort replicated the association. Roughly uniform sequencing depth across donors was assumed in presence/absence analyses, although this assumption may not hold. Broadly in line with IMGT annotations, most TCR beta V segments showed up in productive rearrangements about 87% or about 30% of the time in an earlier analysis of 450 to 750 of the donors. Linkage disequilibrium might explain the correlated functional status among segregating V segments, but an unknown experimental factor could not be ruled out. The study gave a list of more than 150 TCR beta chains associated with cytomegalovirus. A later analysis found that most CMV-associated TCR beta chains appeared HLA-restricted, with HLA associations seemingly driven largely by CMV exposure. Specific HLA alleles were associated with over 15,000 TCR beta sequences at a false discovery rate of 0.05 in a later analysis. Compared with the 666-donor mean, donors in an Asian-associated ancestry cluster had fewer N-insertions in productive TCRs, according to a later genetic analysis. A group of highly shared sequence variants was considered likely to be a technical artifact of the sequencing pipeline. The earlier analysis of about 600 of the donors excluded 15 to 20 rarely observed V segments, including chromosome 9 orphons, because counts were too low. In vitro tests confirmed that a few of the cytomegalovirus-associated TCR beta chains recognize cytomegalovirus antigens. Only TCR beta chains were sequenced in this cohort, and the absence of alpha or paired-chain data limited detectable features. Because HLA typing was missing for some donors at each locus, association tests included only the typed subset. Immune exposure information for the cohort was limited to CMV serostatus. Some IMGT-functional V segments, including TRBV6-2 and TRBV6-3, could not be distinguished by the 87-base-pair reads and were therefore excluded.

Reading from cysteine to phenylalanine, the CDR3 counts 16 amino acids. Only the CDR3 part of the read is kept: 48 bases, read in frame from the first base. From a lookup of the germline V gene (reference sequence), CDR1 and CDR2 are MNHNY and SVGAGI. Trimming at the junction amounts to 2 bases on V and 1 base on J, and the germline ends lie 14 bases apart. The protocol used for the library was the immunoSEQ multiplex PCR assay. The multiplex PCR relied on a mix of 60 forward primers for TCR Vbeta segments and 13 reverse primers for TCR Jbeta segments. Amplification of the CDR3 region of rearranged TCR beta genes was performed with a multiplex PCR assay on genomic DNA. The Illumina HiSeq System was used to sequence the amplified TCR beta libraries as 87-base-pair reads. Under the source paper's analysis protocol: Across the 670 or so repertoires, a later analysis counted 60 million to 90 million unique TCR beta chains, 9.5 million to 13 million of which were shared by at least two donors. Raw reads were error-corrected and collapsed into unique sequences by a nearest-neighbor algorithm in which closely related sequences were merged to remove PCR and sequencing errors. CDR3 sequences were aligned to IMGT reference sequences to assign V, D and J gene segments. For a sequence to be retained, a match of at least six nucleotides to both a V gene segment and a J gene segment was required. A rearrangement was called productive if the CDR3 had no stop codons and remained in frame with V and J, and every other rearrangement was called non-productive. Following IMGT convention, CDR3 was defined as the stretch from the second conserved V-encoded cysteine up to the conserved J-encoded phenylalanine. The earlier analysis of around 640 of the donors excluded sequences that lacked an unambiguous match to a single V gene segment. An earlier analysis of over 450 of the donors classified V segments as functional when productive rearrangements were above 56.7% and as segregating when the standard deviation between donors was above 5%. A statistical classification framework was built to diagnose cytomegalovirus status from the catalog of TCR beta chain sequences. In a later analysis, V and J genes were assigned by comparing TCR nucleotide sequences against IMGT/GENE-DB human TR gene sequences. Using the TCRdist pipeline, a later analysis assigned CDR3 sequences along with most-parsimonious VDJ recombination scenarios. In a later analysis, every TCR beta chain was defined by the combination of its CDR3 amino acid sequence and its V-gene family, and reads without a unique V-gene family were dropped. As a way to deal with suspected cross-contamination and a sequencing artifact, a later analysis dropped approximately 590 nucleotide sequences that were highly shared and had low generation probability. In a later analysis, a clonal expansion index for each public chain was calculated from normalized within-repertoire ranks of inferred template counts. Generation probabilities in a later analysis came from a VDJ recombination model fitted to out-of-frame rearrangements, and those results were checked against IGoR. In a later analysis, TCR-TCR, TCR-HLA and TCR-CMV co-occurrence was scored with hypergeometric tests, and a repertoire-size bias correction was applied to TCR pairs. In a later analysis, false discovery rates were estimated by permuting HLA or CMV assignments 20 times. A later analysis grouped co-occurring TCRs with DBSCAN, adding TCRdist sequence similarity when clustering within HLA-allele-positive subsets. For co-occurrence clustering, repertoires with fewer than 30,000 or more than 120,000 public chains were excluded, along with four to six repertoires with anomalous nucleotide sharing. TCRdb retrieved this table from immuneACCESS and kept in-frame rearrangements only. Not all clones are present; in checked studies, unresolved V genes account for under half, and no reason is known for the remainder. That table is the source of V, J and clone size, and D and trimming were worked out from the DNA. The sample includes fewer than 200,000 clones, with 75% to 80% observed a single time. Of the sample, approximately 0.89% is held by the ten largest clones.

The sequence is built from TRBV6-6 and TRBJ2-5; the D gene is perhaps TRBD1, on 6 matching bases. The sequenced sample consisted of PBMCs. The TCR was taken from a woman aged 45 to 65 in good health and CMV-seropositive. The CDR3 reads CASSYGQGLTQETQYF. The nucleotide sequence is TGTGCCAGCAGTTACGGGCAGGGGTTGACCCAAGAGACCCAGTACTTC.